Presented here are 16 T cell receptor beta chains from one specimen sequenced in a study of PD-1 blockade in classical Hodgkin lymphoma. Indicated time point: cycle 4 day 1 (C4D1), after less than seven weeks of nivolumab. Relapse was seen in all patients after autologous stem cell transplantation, and brentuximab vedotin exposure was variable. The study isolated CD8+ T cells from thawed PBMCs by magnetic negative selection. Measured with immunoSEQ multiplex PCR; TCRdb has only the in-frame clones, and not every one. This sample has approximately 15,000 clones, with approximately 88% found just once. The sample consisted of CD8+ T cells from blood, taken before the fourth cycle of nivolumab. These receptor sequences come from a human donor with classical Hodgkin lymphoma.

V usage is TRBV11-2 and J usage is TRBJ2-5; TRBD2 matches at 13 bases. The CDR3 has 14 amino acids. V was clipped by 6 bases and J by 5 bases; unmatched bases: 3. CDR1 is SGHAT and CDR2 is FQNNGV in the germline V gene. The CDR3 DNA reads TGTGCCAGCAGGCGACTAGCGGGAGGTGAGACCCAGTACTTC. Its protein product is CASRRLAGGETQYF.

CDR3 DNA: TGTGCCAGCAGTTTCAACAGGGAGAGGTGGGAGCAGTACTTC. Protein sequence: CASSFNRERWEQYF. This rearrangement joins TRBV27 to TRBJ2-7; D is perhaps TRBD1 (6 bases). Germline lookup yields CDR1 MNHEY and CDR2 SMNVEV (reference sequence). Deletions cut 3 bases from V and 7 bases from J, with 16 bases between. This CDR3 comprises 14 residues.

The chain joins TRBV28 to TRBJ2-1, with D perhaps matching TRBD1 (7 bases). This CDR3 has 16 amino acids. With 5 bases removed from V and 5 bases from J, the gap between germline ends came to 19 bases. Germline lookup yields CDR1 MDHEN and CDR2 SYDVKM. The CDR3 sequence is CASSPWEDRINNEQFF. In nucleotides, the CDR3 is TGTGCCAGCAGTCCCTGGGAGGACAGGATCAACAATGAGCAGTTCTTC. Looking up the rest from reference TRBV28 and TRBJ2-1 gives the full variable domain: DVKVTQSSRYLVKRTGEKVFLECVQDMDHENMFWYRQDPGLGLRLIYFSYDVKMKEKGDIPEGYSVSREKKERFSLILESASTNQTSMYLCASSPWEDRINNEQFFGPGTRLTVL.

The chain joins TRBV7-2 to TRBJ2-7; no clear D gene. V lost 0 bases, J lost 5 bases, and 2 bases lay in between. The CDR3 length is 11 residues. Germline CDR1 SGHTA, CDR2 FQGNSA. The DNA for the CDR3 is TGTGCCAGCAGCTTAGCCCACGAGCAGTACTTC. As protein: CASSLAHEQYF.

The chain carries TRBV2 and TRBJ2-7, with D unclear. Germline CDR1 and CDR2: SNHLY and FYNNEI. With 9 bases removed from V and 0 bases from J, the gap between germline ends came to 15 bases. The CDR3 is 14 amino acids. For the CDR3, the DNA is TGTGCCAGTCTCGGCAGGCGGAGCTCCTACGAGCAGTACTTC. Protein product: CASLGRRSSYEQYF.

This chain links TRBV13 with TRBJ1-2; 8 nucleotides line up with TRBD1. Per germline, CDR1 PRHDT and CDR2 FYEKMQ (reference sequence). The CDR3 sequence is 16 residues long. Trimming at V came to 1 base and at J to 0 bases, leaving 4 bases not matched to a gene. The CDR3: CASSLDRGSANYGYTF. In nucleotides, the CDR3 is TGTGCCAGCAGCTTAGACAGGGGGTCGGCTAACTATGGCTACACCTTC.

The CDR3 sequence is CASSGSSSGVYEQYF. The CDR3 DNA sequence: TGTGCCAGCAGTGGTAGCTCTAGCGGGGTCTACGAGCAGTACTTC. This chain joins TRBV2 and TRBJ2-7; 9 bases agree with TRBD2. Per germline, CDR1 SNHLY and CDR2 FYNNEI. The CDR3 is made up of 15 amino acids. V dropped 4 bases and J dropped 3; count of bases not matched to a gene: 7.

This clone has only a few counts. J is TRBJ1-6 and V is TRBV9; 12 bases fit TRBD1. Germline CDR1 SGDLS, CDR2 YYNGEE. The J segment lost 9 bases and the V segment lost 3 bases, leaving 4 bases of the junction unmatched. The CDR3 covers 15 residues. CDR3 amino acids: CASSGGQGAGSPLHF. CDR3 coding DNA: TGTGCCAGCAGCGGGGGACAGGGGGCAGGTTCACCCCTCCACTTT.

The V and J genes are TRBV2 and TRBJ2-3, with D unresolved. This CDR3 is 15 amino acids long. Germline CDR1 reads SNHLY; CDR2 reads FYNNEI. Trimming removed 2 bases at V and 4 bases at J, with 13 bases between. CDR3 DNA sequence: TGTGCCAGCAGTGAATCCCCTGGCCTTTCAGATACGCAGTATTTT. Its protein product is CASSESPGLSDTQYF.

The V call is TRBV13, the J call TRBJ2-7, with 8 nucleotides matching TRBD2. Germline V gene data show CDR1 as PRHDT and CDR2 as FYEKMQ (reference sequence). V gave up 5 bases and J gave up 4 bases; unmatched junction bases: 10. The CDR3 is 15 amino acids. The CDR3 region is CASSLVSGKNYEQYF. The CDR3 DNA reads as TGTGCCAGCAGCCTTGTTAGCGGGAAAAATTACGAGCAGTACTTC.

The CDR3 is CASSPGTVKETQYF. In DNA, the CDR3 is TGCGCCAGCAGCCCCGGGACAGTAAAAGAGACCCAGTACTTC. The gene calls are TRBV4-1 and TRBJ2-5; 7 bases fit TRBD1. Germline V gene sequence: CDR1 MGHRA, CDR2 YSYEKL. The CDR3 has 14 residues. The V gene end was trimmed by 4 bases and the J gene end by 3 bases; junction bases not matched to a gene: 5.

The V call is TRBV27, the J call TRBJ2-7, with a weak D call TRBD1 (6 bases). CDR1 and CDR2 (germline): MNHEY, SMNVEV (reference sequence). The CDR3 totals 13 residues. The V end was cut by 3 bases, the J end by 2 bases, with 8 bases between. In DNA, the CDR3 is TGTGCCAGCAGTTTGGACAGCGCCTACGAGCAGTACTTC. Amino acid sequence: CASSLDSAYEQYF.

The CDR3 here is CASSFGQGLGLAAWGYEQFF. The CDR3 DNA follows: TGTGCCAGCAGTTTTGGACAGGGGTTGGGACTAGCGGCCTGGGGGTATGAGCAGTTCTTC. The V gene is TRBV27, the J gene TRBJ2-1; 11 bases line up with TRBD2. This CDR3 is built from 20 residues. Germline V gene sequence: CDR1 MNHEY, CDR2 SMNVEV (reference sequence). J gave up 8 bases and V 3 bases, and 21 bases lay outside the gene matches.

Details on this clone: Other DNA sequences in the same sample also yield this CDR3. The chain uses TRBV9 and TRBJ2-1; D might be TRBD2 (5 bases). Germline V lookup: CDR1 SGDLS, CDR2 YYNGEE. Trimming removed 0 bases at V and 1 base at J, with 8 bases between. This CDR3 is 15 amino acids long. In DNA form, the CDR3 reads TGTGCCAGCAGCGTAGCCGGGGATTCCTACAATGAGCAGTTCTTC. This sequence encodes CASSVAGDSYNEQFF.

The chain links TRBV6-1 to TRBJ2-7, with 9 bases identical to TRBD1. After removal of 1 base from V and 5 bases from J, the junction contained 9 bases not matched to a gene. Germline V gene data show CDR1 as MNHNS and CDR2 as SASEGT. The CDR3 sequence is 16 residues long. The CDR3 sequence is CASSEVATGGRHEQYF. CDR3 in DNA: TGTGCCAGCAGTGAAGTGGCGACAGGGGGAAGGCACGAGCAGTACTTC.

This clone was detected once. The CDR3, as DNA: TGTGCCAGCAGTCTGACCGGGACACTGGAAGCTTTCTTT. This translates into CASSLTGTLEAFF. The genes are TRBV27 and TRBJ1-1; TRBD1 might be the D (6 bases). Looked up from germline, CDR1 is MNHEY and CDR2 is SMNVEV (reference sequence). This CDR3 region has 13 residues. Trimming shortened V by 5 bases and J by 8 bases, and 15 bases separated the two germline ends.